A selection of T cell receptor beta chains follows, all from one sample in a study of blood T cell repertoires in COVID-19. The assay was immunoSEQ multiplex PCR, and TCRdb's table has in-frame clones only and misses some. The data show about 70,000 clones, roughly 85% seen once. The source material was peripheral blood. The receptors derive from a woman aged 80 or older with acute or convalescent COVID-19. CDR3s include the opening cysteine and the closing phenylalanine or tryptophan. The D gene is left open where the match is weak.

v_call d_call cdr3_length cdr3_aa
TRBV2 . 17 CASQFTLIGGGTGELFF
TRBV7-9 TRBD1 15 CASSLVQGARYEQYF
TRBV6-2/TRBV6-3 . 12 CASSYPADTQYF
TRBV14 TRBD1 15 CASSQDRGLYNEQFF
TRBV12-3/TRBV12-4 . 11 CASSLRTEAFF
TRBV6-5 . 14 CASSLAAGRNTIYF
TRBV5-1 . 13 CASSSTLNTEAFF
TRBV19 . 14 CASREDRYNSPLHF
TRBV5-8 TRBD1 17 CASSREIRDRGPYGYTF
TRBV5-1 . 15 CASSPLQGPYNEQFF
TRBV6-6 . 13 CASSYPVNTEAFF
TRBV19 TRBD1 15 CASSIGQGMIQPQHF
TRBV9 TRBD1 14 CASSRDRGNTEAFF
TRBV4-2 TRBD2 17 CASSQELAGASYNEQFF
TRBV9 . 15 CASSPRAQLSNEQFF